Shown below are 10 T cell receptor beta chains from a single sample sequenced in a study of beta chain features in type 1 diabetes. Every isolated RNA sample was fully reverse transcribed, so sequencing captured expressed TCRB transcripts. The protocol was immunoSEQ multiplex PCR, while the TCRdb copy is restricted to in-frame clones and leaves out a portion. The sample lists about 250,000 clones; about 14% were seen once. The sequencing sample was made of naive CD4+ T cells from blood. These receptors all come from a woman aged 40 to 50 in good health.

This clone came up a few times. The chain is built from TRBV9 and TRBJ1-1; D possibly corresponds to TRBD1 (6 bases). The CDR3 covers 15 residues. V gave up 0 bases and J gave up 5 bases, with 14 bases separating them. Germline V gene sequence: CDR1 SGDLS, CDR2 YYNGEE. This chain's CDR3 is CASSVGTQGHTEAFF. In DNA form, the CDR3 reads TGTGCCAGCAGCGTAGGGACACAGGGCCATACTGAAGCTTTCTTT.

This clone has just a few counts. The chain has TRBV27 and TRBJ2-3, with TRBD2 identical over 7 bases. J was trimmed by 2 bases and V by 9 bases; bases with no gene match: 17. This CDR3 has 17 amino acids. CDR1 and CDR2 (germline): MNHEY, SMNVEV (reference sequence). CDR3 region: CASWGGPQNLFTDTQYF. The CDR3 region has the DNA TGTGCCAGTTGGGGAGGGCCACAGAATCTGTTCACAGATACGCAGTATTTT.

This clone was counted between two and nine times. J is TRBJ2-3 and V is TRBV18; 12 bases match TRBD2. With V trimmed by 1 base and J by 1 base, 3 bases remained unmatched. This CDR3 spans 17 amino acids. CDR1 is KGHSH, CDR2 LQKENI, per germline. DNA for the CDR3: TGTGCCAGCTCACCACTCCTAGCGGGGGGGGGCACAGATACGCAGTATTTT. It codes for CASSPLLAGGGTDTQYF.

The chain uses TRBV27 and TRBJ1-5, with D unresolved. The CDR3 has 15 amino acids. CDR1 and CDR2 (germline): MNHEY, SMNVEV (reference sequence). The V gene lost 2 bases and the J gene lost 6 bases, with 14 bases spanning the gap. CDR3 in amino acids: CASSLSGVSGQPQHF. As DNA, the CDR3 is TGTGCCAGCAGTTTAAGTGGAGTCTCGGGTCAGCCCCAGCATTTT.

This clone was seen only a few times. The V call is TRBV10-3, the J call TRBJ2-3; TRBD2 matches 11 bases. Unmatched junction bases numbered 11, after V lost 2 bases and J lost 4 bases. There are 18 residues in the CDR3. CDR1 and CDR2 (germline): ENHRY, SYGVKD. CDR3 coding DNA: TGTGCCATCAGTGAGGGCCGACTAGCGGGGTTGGGTGCAGATACGCAGTATTTT. This codes for CAISEGRLAGLGADTQYF.

This clone occurred a few times. The genes are TRBV7-9 and TRBJ2-7; TRBD1 matches 10 bases. CDR1 SEHNR and CDR2 FQNEAQ come from the germline V gene (reference sequence). The CDR3 contains 16 residues. With V trimmed by 5 bases and J by 6 bases, 13 bases remained unmatched. The DNA of the CDR3 is TGTGCCAGCAGCAAAGGTCCGGGACAGGGGTTTGGCGAGCAGTACTTC. This encodes CASSKGPGQGFGEQYF.

This clone was seen more than once but under ten times. J is TRBJ2-5 and V is TRBV10-1; D remains ambiguous. The germline V gene encodes CDR1 WNHNN and CDR2 SYGVQD (reference sequence). With 0 bases removed from V and 1 base from J, the gap between germline ends came to 6 bases. This CDR3 contains 14 residues. Here the CDR3 reads CASSESVAQETQYF. DNA for the CDR3: TGCGCCAGCAGTGAGTCGGTAGCCCAAGAGACCCAGTACTTC.

This chain uses TRBV7-2 with TRBJ2-7, with 7 bases matching TRBD1. Germline loops: CDR1 SGHTA, CDR2 FQGNSA. The junction had 11 bases not matched to a gene; V was cut back by 5 bases and J by 4 bases. This CDR3 has 15 residues. The DNA for the CDR3 is TGTGCCAGCAGCAGAGTTGGACAGGAAAATTACGAGCAGTACTTC. Protein product: CASSRVGQENYEQYF.

The chain recombines TRBV7-6 with TRBJ1-2, with D possibly matching TRBD1 (6 bases). V was pared by 5 bases and J by 0 bases, with 19 bases between. CDR1 is SGHVS and CDR2 is FNYEAQ in the germline V gene. This CDR3 has 17 amino acids. CDR3 sequence reads: CASSLTVGGPTNYGYTF. CDR3 sequence (DNA): TGTGCCAGCAGCCTAACCGTCGGGGGGCCCACTAACTATGGCTACACCTTC.

This clone was recorded at least ten times. Written as DNA, the CDR3 is TGTGCCAGCAGCTGGGTGTCAGGGACCCAGTACTTC. It is translated as CASSWVSGTQYF. V is TRBV7-2 and J is TRBJ2-5; D is uncertain. Germline loops: CDR1 SGHTA, CDR2 FQGNSA. With 4 bases removed from V and 7 bases from J, the gap between germline ends came to 10 bases. This CDR3 is built from 12 residues.